This T cell receptor beta chain stems from a study of shared clonotypes between healthy human individuals. Findings and limits, study-wide: Across subsets, estimated richness was generally greater for naive than for memory populations.

Profiling relied on immunoSEQ multiplex PCR, and the TCRdb table lists in-frame clones only, not all of them. The data hold about 2 million clones, with approximately 95% observed a single time. Germline-derived CDR1 and CDR2 are MNHEY and SMNVEV (reference sequence). This CDR3 is 13 amino acids long. Trimming took 6 bases from V and 2 from J; bases not matched to a gene: 4. On this clone itself: Its antigen is currently unknown. This sample also contains other DNA sequences that code for the same CDR3.

Cells designated naive CD8 were CD45RO-negative and were positively selected for CCR7, with terminally differentiated effector memory CD45RA+ cells excluded. The TCR sequence derives from a man between 18 and 35 years old in good health. Sequenced material: naive CD8+ T cells sorted from blood. The V call is TRBV27, the J call TRBJ2-7; 7 nucleotides match TRBD2. The CDR3 DNA follows: TGTGCCAGCAGCCCGACTAGCACCTACGAGCAGTACTTC. Translated, it gives CASSPTSTYEQYF.